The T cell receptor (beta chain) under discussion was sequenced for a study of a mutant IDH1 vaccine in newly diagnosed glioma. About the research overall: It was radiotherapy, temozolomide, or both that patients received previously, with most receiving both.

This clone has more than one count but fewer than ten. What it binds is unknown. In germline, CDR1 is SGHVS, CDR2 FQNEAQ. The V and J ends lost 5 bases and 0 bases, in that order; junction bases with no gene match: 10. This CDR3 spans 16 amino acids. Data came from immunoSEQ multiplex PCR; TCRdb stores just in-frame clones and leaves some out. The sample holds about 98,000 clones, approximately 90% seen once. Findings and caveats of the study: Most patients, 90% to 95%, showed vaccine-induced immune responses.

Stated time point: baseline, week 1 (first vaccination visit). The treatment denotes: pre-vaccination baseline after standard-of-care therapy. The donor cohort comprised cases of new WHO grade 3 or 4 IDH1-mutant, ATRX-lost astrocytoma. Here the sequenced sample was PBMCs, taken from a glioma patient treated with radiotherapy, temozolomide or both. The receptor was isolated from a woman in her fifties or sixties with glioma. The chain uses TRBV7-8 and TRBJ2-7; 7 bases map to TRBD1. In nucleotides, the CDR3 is TGTGCCAGCAGCGCCTACAGGGGCCCGAGCTCCTACGAGCAGTACTTC. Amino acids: CASSAYRGPSSYEQYF.